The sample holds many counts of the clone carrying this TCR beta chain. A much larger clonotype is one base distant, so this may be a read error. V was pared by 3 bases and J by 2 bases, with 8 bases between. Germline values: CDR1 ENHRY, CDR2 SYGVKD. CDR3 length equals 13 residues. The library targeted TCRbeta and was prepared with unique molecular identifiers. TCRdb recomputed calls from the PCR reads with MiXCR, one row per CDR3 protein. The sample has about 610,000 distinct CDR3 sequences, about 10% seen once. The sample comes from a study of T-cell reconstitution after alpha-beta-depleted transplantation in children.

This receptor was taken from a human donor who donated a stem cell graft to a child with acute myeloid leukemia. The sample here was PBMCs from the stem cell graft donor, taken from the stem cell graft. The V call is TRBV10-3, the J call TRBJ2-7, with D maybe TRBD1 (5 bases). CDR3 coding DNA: TGTGCCATCAGTGAACCGACAGCCTACGAGCAGTACTTC. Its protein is CAISEPTAYEQYF.